These 19 T cell receptor beta chains share one sample of origin, sequenced in a study of PD-1 blockade in classical Hodgkin lymphoma. Using immunoSEQ multiplex PCR, the repertoire was profiled, and TCRdb retains in-frame clones only, with some absent. The sample contains about 22,000 clones, approximately 70% of which appear only once. Every patient experienced relapse after autologous stem cell transplantation, and brentuximab vedotin exposure varied. Sequencing used peripheral blood mononuclear cells (PBMCs), obtained at baseline. These receptors all stem from a human donor with classical Hodgkin lymphoma.

CDR3 in amino acids: CASRESGQGMSTDTQYF. CDR3 nucleotides: TGCGCCAGCAGGGAGAGCGGGCAGGGGATGTCCACAGATACGCAGTATTTT. This rearrangement joins TRBV5-1 to TRBJ2-3, with D perhaps TRBD1 or TRBD2 (6 bases each). Trimming shortened V by 5 bases and J by 2 bases, and 21 bases separated the two germline ends. In germline, CDR1 is SGHRS, CDR2 YFSETQ. CDR3 length: 17 residues.

The genes are TRBV19 and TRBJ1-6, with a tentative D call TRBD1 (5 bases). Trimming shortened V by 4 bases and J by 5 bases, and 12 bases separated the two germline ends. CDR3 length: 15 residues. Germline lookup yields CDR1 LNHDA and CDR2 SQIVND (reference sequence). The DNA for the CDR3 is TGTGCCAGTAGTACAGACGACAGTAATAATTCACCCCTCCACTTT. It translates to CASSTDDSNNSPLHF.

The chain couples TRBV5-8 to TRBJ2-7; 7 bases agree with TRBD1. Germline CDR1 is SGHTS and CDR2 is YDEGEE. V gave up 5 bases and J gave up 3 bases; unmatched junction bases: 5. CDR3 size: 13 residues. The CDR3 bases are TGTGCCAGCAGTTCACGACAGGGCTACGAGCAGTACTTC. It specifies CASSSRQGYEQYF.

The V call is TRBV30, the J call TRBJ1-1, with D hard to call. Germline CDR1 GTSNPN, CDR2 SVGIG (reference sequence). The CDR3 is 13 amino acids. The V end was cut by 4 bases, the J end by 1 base, with 10 bases between. CDR3 residues: CAWNRDANTEAFF. The CDR3 DNA reads as TGTGCCTGGAACCGGGATGCGAACACTGAAGCTTTCTTT.

The rearrangement links TRBV2 to TRBJ1-5; perhaps TRBD1 as D (6 bases). There are 16 residues in the CDR3. Looked up from germline, CDR1 is SNHLY and CDR2 is FYNNEI. V was pared by 7 bases and J by 3 bases, with 19 bases between. The CDR3 here is CASTLDRSYSNQPQHF. The CDR3 DNA reads TGTGCCAGCACCTTAGACAGGTCCTACTCCAATCAGCCCCAGCATTTT.

The chain has TRBV19 and TRBJ2-2; D might be TRBD1 (6 bases). V was shortened by 6 bases and J by 4 bases, with 18 bases between the two germline ends. Germline V gene sequence: CDR1 LNHDA, CDR2 SQIVND (reference sequence). The CDR3 sequence is 16 residues long. In DNA, the CDR3 is TGTGCCAGTAGACCCGCGGTAGGGACAACCACCGGGGAGCTGTTTTTT. This encodes CASRPAVGTTTGELFF.

This rearrangement joins TRBV6-1 to TRBJ1-4; the D gene is possibly TRBD1 (6 bases). Trimming removed 7 bases at V and 4 bases at J, with 10 bases between. The CDR3 totals 13 residues. The germline gives CDR1 MNHNS, CDR2 SASEGT. This chain's CDR3 is CASKRGSNEKLFF. CDR3 in DNA: TGTGCCAGCAAGAGGGGGAGTAATGAAAAACTGTTTTTT.

The chain combines TRBV7-2 with TRBJ2-5; 14 nucleotides line up with TRBD2. Gene TRBJ2-7 matches the end of the DNA better, so the J call may be wrong. Germline assignment: CDR1 SGHTA and CDR2 FQGNSA. This CDR3 is 16 amino acids long. CDR3: CASSPRGTSGSNEQYF. The CDR3 DNA sequence: TGTGCCAGCAGCCCCCGGGGGACTAGCGGGAGCAACGAGCAGTACTTC.

This clone has only a few counts. The V gene is TRBV28, the J gene TRBJ2-5, with TRBD1 matching 10 bases. This CDR3 region has 20 residues. The V and J ends lost 3 bases and 4 bases, in that order; junction bases with no gene match: 20. CDR1 and CDR2 from the germline V gene are MDHEN and SYDVKM. The CDR3 region is CASSLSDDRGLLGRRETQYF. CDR3 DNA: TGTGCCAGCAGTTTGTCGGATGACAGGGGGCTATTGGGGCGAAGAGAGACCCAGTACTTC.

The chain joins TRBV10-3 to TRBJ2-5; possibly TRBD1 for D (6 bases). The CDR3 length is 15 residues. The V and J ends lost 2 bases and 2 bases respectively, with 12 bases between them. Per the germline V gene, CDR1 is ENHRY and CDR2 is SYGVKD. The CDR3 DNA reads as TGTGCCATCAGTGAGGGACAGTTACGACAAGAGACCCAGTACTTC. It is translated as CAISEGQLRQETQYF.

This chain connects TRBV10-3 to TRBJ2-1, with 10 bases aligning to TRBD2. This CDR3 spans 13 amino acids. J was trimmed by 6 bases and V by 11 bases; bases with no gene match: 7. The germline V gene encodes CDR1 ENHRY and CDR2 SYGVKD. The CDR3 here is CASGAGGLNEQFF. DNA for the CDR3: TGTGCCTCGGGAGCGGGGGGGCTCAATGAGCAGTTCTTC.

This chain connects TRBV7-7 to TRBJ2-5; the D is unclear. CDR3 size: 13 residues. The V gene lost 5 bases and the J gene lost 0 bases, with 7 bases spanning the gap. Germline V gene data show CDR1 as SSHAT and CDR2 as FNYEAQ (reference sequence). CDR3 sequence: CASSLNHQETQYF. In nucleotides, the CDR3 is TGTGCCAGCAGCCTCAACCACCAAGAGACCCAGTACTTC.

The chain links TRBV2 to TRBJ2-2, with 7 positions matching TRBD1. Germline values: CDR1 SNHLY, CDR2 FYNNEI. With V trimmed by 6 bases and J by 7 bases, 11 bases remained unmatched. CDR3 length equals 15 residues. CDR3 in DNA: TGTGCCAGCAGCCTAATACAGGGGTTAGGCGGGGAGCTGTTTTTT. It translates to CASSLIQGLGGELFF. Filled out from reference TRBV2 and TRBJ2-2, the complete variable domain reads EPEVTQTPSHQVTQMGQEVILRCVPISNHLYFYWYRQILGQKVEFLVSFYNNEISEKSEIFDDQFSVERPDGSNFTLKIRSTKLEDSAMYFCASSLIQGLGGELFFGEGSRLTVL.

The rearrangement uses TRBV7-2 and TRBJ2-3; 12 nucleotides agree with TRBD2. The length of the CDR3 is 17 residues. V gave up 5 bases and J gave up 0 bases; unmatched junction bases: 6. Germline CDR1 is SGHTA and CDR2 is FQGNSA. The CDR3 region has the DNA TGTGCCAGCAGCCCAGGACTAGCGGGACAAAGCACAGATACGCAGTATTTT. Translating it yields CASSPGLAGQSTDTQYF.

The chain recombines TRBV7-6 with TRBJ2-7; D remains ambiguous. V dropped 5 bases and J dropped 0 bases, with 11 bases sitting between them. Germline V gives CDR1 SGHVS, CDR2 FNYEAQ. The CDR3 totals 14 residues. CDR3 nucleotide sequence: TGTGCCAGCAGCCCACTGACGAACTCCTACGAGCAGTACTTC. It translates to CASSPLTNSYEQYF.

The chain combines TRBV6-6 with TRBJ1-1, with D perhaps TRBD1 (5 bases). Germline V gene lookup returns CDR1 MNHNY and CDR2 SVGAGI (reference sequence). The CDR3 consists of 14 residues. Between the trimmed V and J ends, which lost 0 bases and 5 bases, there was a span of 10 bases. This CDR3 is CASSYSTGETEAFF. CDR3 sequence (DNA): TGTGCCAGCAGTTACTCTACGGGGGAAACTGAAGCTTTCTTT.

This chain links TRBV9 with TRBJ2-3; D is perhaps TRBD1 or TRBD2 (5 bases each). This CDR3 has 16 amino acids. The germline V gene encodes CDR1 SGDLS and CDR2 YYNGEE. Trimming shortened V by 4 bases and J by 4 bases, and 19 bases separated the two germline ends. The CDR3 nucleotides are TGTGCCAGCAGCTCTTTCACGTCCGGGGCATCAGATACGCAGTATTTT. Translating it yields CASSSFTSGASDTQYF.

The V and J genes are TRBV19 and TRBJ2-7; D uncertain. CDR1 is LNHDA and CDR2 is SQIVND in the germline V gene (reference sequence). V lost 1 base, J lost 6 bases, and 10 bases lay in between. The CDR3 loop spans 13 amino acids. The CDR3, as DNA: TGTGCCAGTAGTATAGCAGGCAGTCTCGAGCAGTACTTC. Protein product: CASSIAGSLEQYF.

This chain links TRBV6-4 with TRBJ2-3; 9 bases match TRBD2. The V and J ends lost 4 bases and 5 bases, in that order; junction bases with no gene match: 4. In germline, CDR1 is MRHNA, CDR2 SNTAGT. This CDR3 spans 14 amino acids. CDR3 region: CASSVAGGRDTQYF. The CDR3 bases are TGTGCCAGCAGTGTCGCGGGAGGGCGAGATACGCAGTATTTT.